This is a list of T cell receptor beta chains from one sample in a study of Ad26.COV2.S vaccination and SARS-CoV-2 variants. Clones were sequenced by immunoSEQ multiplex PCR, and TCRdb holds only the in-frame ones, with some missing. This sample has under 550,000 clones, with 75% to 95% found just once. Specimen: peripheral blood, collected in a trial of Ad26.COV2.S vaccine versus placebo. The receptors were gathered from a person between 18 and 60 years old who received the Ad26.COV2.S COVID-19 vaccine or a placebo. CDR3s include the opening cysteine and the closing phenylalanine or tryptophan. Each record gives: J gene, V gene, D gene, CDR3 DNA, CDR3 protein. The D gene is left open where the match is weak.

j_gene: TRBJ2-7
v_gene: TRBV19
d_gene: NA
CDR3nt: TGTGCCAGTAGTCCTACTAACTACTACGAGCAGTACTTC
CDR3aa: CASSPTNYYEQYF

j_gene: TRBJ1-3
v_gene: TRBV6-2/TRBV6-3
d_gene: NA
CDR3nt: TGTGCCAGCAGCAAGAGAGCACCGGGACCAGGGGGAAACACCATATATTTT
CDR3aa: CASSKRAPGPGGNTIYF

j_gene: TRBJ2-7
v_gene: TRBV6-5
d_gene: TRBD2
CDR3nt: TGTGCCAGCAGCGGCGCCGGGACTAACTACGAGCAGTACTTC
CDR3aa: CASSGAGTNYEQYF

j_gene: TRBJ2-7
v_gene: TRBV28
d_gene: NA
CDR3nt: TGTGCCAGCAGTTTAATCGGGACGGTCAGAGACGAGCAGTACTTC
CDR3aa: CASSLIGTVRDEQYF

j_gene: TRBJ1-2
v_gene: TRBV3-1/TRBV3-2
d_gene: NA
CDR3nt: TGTGCCAGCAGCCAAGGGGGGGCGTGGGGCTACACCTTC
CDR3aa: CASSQGGAWGYTF

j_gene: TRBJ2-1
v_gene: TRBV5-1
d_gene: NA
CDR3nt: TGCGCCAGCAGCCCCCCCGGGACTTCGTTCTCCTACAATGAGCAGTTCTTC
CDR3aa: CASSPPGTSFSYNEQFF

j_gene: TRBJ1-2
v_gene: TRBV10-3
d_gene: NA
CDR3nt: TGTGCCATCAGCCCGGGTGAATATGGCTACACCTTC
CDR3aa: CAISPGEYGYTF

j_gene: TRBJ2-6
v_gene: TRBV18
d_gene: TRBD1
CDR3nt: TGTGCCAGCTCACCGAGGGACAGCTTCTCTGGGGCCAACGTCCTGACTTTC
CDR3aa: CASSPRDSFSGANVLTF

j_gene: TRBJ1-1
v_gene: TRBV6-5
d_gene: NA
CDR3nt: TGTGCCAGCAGTTACGGTTTAACAGCCGTGAACACTGAAGCTTTCTTT
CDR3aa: CASSYGLTAVNTEAFF

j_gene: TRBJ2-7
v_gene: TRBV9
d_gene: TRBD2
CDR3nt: TGTGCCAGCAGCGTAGGGGCTAGCGGCTTCTACGAGCAGTACTTC
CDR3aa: CASSVGASGFYEQYF

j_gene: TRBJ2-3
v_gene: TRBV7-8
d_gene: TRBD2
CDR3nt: TGTGCCAGCAGACGGGCGGGAGTAATAGATACGCAGTATTTT
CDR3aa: CASRRAGVIDTQYF

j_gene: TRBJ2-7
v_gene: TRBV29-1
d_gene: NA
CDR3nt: TGCAGCGTTAAAAGGGGGGCCTACGAGCAGTACTTC
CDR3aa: CSVKRGAYEQYF

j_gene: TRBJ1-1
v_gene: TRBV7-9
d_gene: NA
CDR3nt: TGTGCCAGCAGCTTAACCCAATCCACTTCGGGAGCTTTCTTT
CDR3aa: CASSLTQSTSGAFF